Sequencing of this T cell receptor (beta chain) was carried out in a study of CD8+CD57+ T cells in acquired aplastic anemia (dated by TCRdb to the late 2010s). Study-level background: On average, sorted CD4+ and CD8+ cells yielded 3.2 ug of extracted DNA, with a range of 0.2 to 27.4 ug. A CD8+CD57+ expansion meant a frequency higher than the mean frequency seen in healthy subjects.

Flow cytometry had shown CD8+CD57+ cell expansion in the patients selected for sequencing. Severe acquired aplastic anemia was diagnosed in all patients according to International Study of Aplastic Anemia and Agranulocytosis and Camitta criteria. No therapy had been received by the patients at the time of blood sampling. In this study, sorted CD4+ and CD8+ T cells from the blood of healthy subjects and of severe aplastic anemia patients had their TCR repertoires deep-sequenced. Patients were enrolled under clinicaltrials.gov protocols 00001620, 01623167, 00001397, 00071045, 00081523 and 00961064 in the USA. Ficoll-Paque density gradient centrifugation was used to isolate peripheral blood mononuclear cells. Before DNA was extracted, CD4+ and CD8+ T cells were sorted using either FACS or magnetic beads. Based on the germline V gene, the CDR1 and CDR2 sequences are SGHVS and FNYEAQ. From the cysteine up to the phenylalanine, the CDR3 has a length of 14 residues. The kept DNA is CDR3 alone, 42 bases in frame from the first base.

General study outcomes and caveats: Although 25 to 30 CD8+ CDR3 sequences were shared by patients and controls, these sequences appeared highly expressed in patients and within the immunodominant clones of patients. Between patients and healthy controls, no significant difference in CD8+ Simpson's diversity was found (P=0.060).

This clonotype was found a few times. Its antigen has not been determined. An end of the junction does not agree with germline; a read error may underlie this. Genomic DNA was used as template for profiling of TCR beta VDJ combinations and CDR3 sequences. TCR repertoire sequencing was run on an Illumina HiSeq 2000. In the original analysis: TRBV/TRBJ rearrangement plots, CDR3 size and DJ length profiles, and Simpson's diversity index were used to evaluate the repertoires. The immunodominant clone was defined as the most abundant DNA sequence in deep sequencing data. CDR3 amino acid sequences were checked for sharing across subjects and were also compared against the VDJdb database and published repertoires. In TCRdb, the public reads were trimmed at Q25 with fastp and aligned with MiXCR, with productive beta chains retained. A single entry per CDR3 protein holds the most common genes and DNA from its merged rows. These V and J calls rely on TCRdb rather than the paper's analysis. In this sample the table shows 450,000 to 600,000 distinct CDR3 sequences, approximately 33% of which occur a single time. Together, the top ten hold 0.75% to 0.95% of the sample.

The chain couples TRBV7-6 to TRBJ1-3; there is no confident call for the D gene. The receptor comes from a human donor with aplastic anemia. The sequencing sample was made of sorted CD4+, CD8+, or CD8+CD57+ T cells (not recorded which) from PBMCs. Here is the DNA: TGTGCCAGCAGCCCATATATCACTGGAAGCACCATATATTTT. The resulting protein is CASSPYITGSTIYF. Here the CDR3 is joined to the reference TRBV7-6 and TRBJ1-3 genes, and the full variable domain is: GAGVSQSPRYKVTKRGQDVALRCDPISGHVSLYWYRQALGQGPEFLTYFNYEAQQDKSGLPNDRFSAERPEGSISTLTIQRTEQRDSAMYRCASSPYITGSTIYFGEGSWLTVV.